The clone carrying this TCR beta chain was observed a handful of times. Only in-frame clones appear in the TCRdb table, and some are missing; sequencing was by immunoSEQ multiplex PCR. Seen here are around 140,000 clones, around 89% observed once, and the top ten hold less than 20%. This entry is derived from a study of blood T cell repertoires in COVID-19. The TCR comes from a man between 45 and 60 years old with active or convalescent COVID-19. What was sequenced was peripheral blood.

In DNA, the CDR3 is TGTGCCAGCAGCTTAAGACAGGGTGGCACCGGGGAGCTGTTTTTT. Translating gives CASSLRQGGTGELFF. The chain joins TRBV7-9 to TRBJ2-2; 7 nucleotides match TRBD1. The trim removed 2 bases at V and 4 bases at J, leaving 4 bases unmatched. Germline-derived CDR1 and CDR2 are SEHNR and FQNEAQ (reference sequence). The CDR3 has 15 residues.